This T cell receptor beta chain is drawn from a study of response to subunit inactivated influenza vaccine (dated by TCRdb to between 2017 and 2018). Broadly, across the study: The study used deep quantitative T cell receptor repertoire profiling to track responses to a trivalent subunit inactivated influenza vaccine.

General conclusions and limits of the study: The authors proposed that each seasonal influenza vaccination may bring in only a limited number of new T cells.

Library preparation was by RT-PCR. The instrument was an Illumina HiSeq 2500. TCRdb reanalyzed the raw reads on its own, using fastp at Q25 for trimming and MiXCR for clone calling, and kept in-frame beta chains. Rows are combined by CDR3 protein, so each entry shows the most common genes and DNA. The sample includes 500,000 or so distinct CDR3 sequences, with approximately 15% observed a single time. Clones ranked in the top ten supply 3% to 3.5% of the sample. This clonotype was recorded at least ten times. Its antigen target is currently unknown. Base-call qualities are not available, and no considerably larger clone is one nucleotide away. Looking up the germline V gene (reference sequence) yields CDR1 LGHDT and CDR2 YNNKEL. Inclusive of the bounding cysteine and phenylalanine, the CDR3 is 13 residues long. The retained sequence is limited to the CDR3, 39 bases, with the frame set at the first base. V loses 1 base of germline sequence and J loses 5 bases, and the interval between the two ends is 5 bases.

The receptor's source is a man aged 50-75 years who received an inactivated influenza vaccine. Donor details come from another sample of the same person, matched by shared clones. The starting material was CD4+ T cells sorted from PBMCs, obtained less than 25 months after vaccination. In this chain, TRBV3-1 is recombined with TRBJ2-2, with an unclear D gene assignment. The DNA is as follows: TGTGCCAGCAGCCAAGTGAGGACCGGGGAGCTGTTTTTT. Translation gives CASSQVRTGELFF.